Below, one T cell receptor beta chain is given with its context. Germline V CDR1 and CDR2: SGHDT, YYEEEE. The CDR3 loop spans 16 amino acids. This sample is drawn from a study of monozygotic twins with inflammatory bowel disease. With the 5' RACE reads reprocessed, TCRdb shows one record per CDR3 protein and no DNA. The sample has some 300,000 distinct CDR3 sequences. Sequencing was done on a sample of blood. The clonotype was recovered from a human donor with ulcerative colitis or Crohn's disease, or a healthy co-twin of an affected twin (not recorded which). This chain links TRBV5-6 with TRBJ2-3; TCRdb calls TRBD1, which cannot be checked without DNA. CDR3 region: CASSLGLDSPSDTQYF.